The entry that follows covers one TCR beta chain sequence. The V end lost 3 bases, the J end lost 9 bases, and 8 bases lay between the germline ends. The germline CDR1 and CDR2 sequences are LGHDT and YNNKEL (reference sequence). The CDR3 sequence is 11 residues long. In the authors' methods: Amplification with reference gene primers provided the estimates of nucleated cell counts. Only in-frame clones appear in the TCRdb table, and some are missing; sequencing was by immunoSEQ multiplex PCR. The V and J calls and clone size are taken from that table; D and trimming were inferred from the DNA. The table includes about 140,000 clones, around 82% detected once. This sample stems from a study of blood T cell repertoires in COVID-19. About the research overall: The United States, Italy and Spain provided the acute and convalescent COVID-19 samples. T cells, B-cell-depleted T cells, or PBMCs provided the cDNA or gDNA that served as material.

Sequencing used peripheral blood. The clonotype originates from a woman aged 60-75 years with acute or convalescent COVID-19. The chain is built from TRBV3-1 (or the pseudogene TRBV3-2) and TRBJ1-2, with D perhaps TRBD1 (5 bases). CDR3 in DNA: TGTGCCAGCAGCCAGACAGATAGCTACACCTTC. It is translated as CASSQTDSYTF.